The present T cell receptor beta chain was sequenced within a study of cytomegalovirus exposure and HLA in healthy donors. V lost 0 bases to trimming and J lost 5 bases, with 13 bases between them. Germline V gene data show CDR1 as SGHDT and CDR2 as YYEEEE. This CDR3 has 15 amino acids. Both 60 Vbeta primers and 13 Jbeta primers went into the PCR. The data were produced by immunoSEQ multiplex PCR, yet TCRdb's version contains in-frame clones alone and is incomplete. The data contain about 200,000 clones, around 82% of them seen just once; the ten biggest clones take up approximately 1.8%. Study findings and constraints: A missense DCLRE1C variant was associated with V- and J-gene trimming of TCR beta chains in a later analysis, and an independent cohort replicated the association. Reported performance of the classifier showed diagnosis of cytomegalovirus status with high specificity and sensitivity. Several of the most significant clusters were apparently associated with common viral pathogens in a later analysis.

In the case of this clone: Antigen unknown.

This sequence joins TRBV5-6 and TRBJ2-3; tentative D call: TRBD1 (5 bases). The receptor comes from a man between 18 and 35 years old in good health and CMV-seronegative. Sample: PBMCs. Here the CDR3 reads CASSLGGATLDTQYF. As DNA, the CDR3 is TGTGCCAGCAGCTTGGGTGGGGCTACACTAGATACGCAGTATTTT.